Listed here are 2 T cell receptor beta chains from one sample, sequenced in a study of T cell responses to AZD1222 COVID-19 vaccine. Data came from immunoSEQ multiplex PCR; TCRdb stores just in-frame clones and leaves some out. The repertoire holds roughly 80,000 clones, with around 90% as singletons. This specimen was peripheral blood, taken on day 0 of AZD1222 vaccination. All receptors derive from an adult in good health.

This clone has just one count. This chain joins TRBV7-8 and TRBJ1-1; unclear D gene. Germline V CDR1 and CDR2: SGHVS, FQNEAQ. CDR3 size: 16 residues. Trimming removed 2 bases from V and 0 bases from J, with 13 bases in between. The CDR3 spells CASSLIPPGMNTEAFF. The CDR3 DNA sequence: TGTGCCAGCAGCTTAATTCCCCCCGGGATGAACACTGAAGCTTTCTTT.

This clone was recorded only once. DNA of the CDR3: TGCGCCAGCAGCTTGAAGTCAGGGGTGAACTCCTACGAGCAGTACTTC. It encodes CASSLKSGVNSYEQYF. The rearrangement joins TRBV5-1 to TRBJ2-7; perhaps TRBD1 as D (6 bases). Trimming took off 1 base at V and 0 bases at J, with 14 bases between the two ends. The CDR3 is made up of 16 amino acids. In germline, CDR1 is SGHRS, CDR2 YFSETQ. The full variable domain, completed using reference TRBV5-1 and TRBJ2-7, is KAGVTQTPRYLIKTRGQQVTLSCSPISGHRSVSWYQQTPGQGLQFLFEYFSETQRNKGNFPGRFSGRQFSNSRSEMNVSTLELGDSALYLCASSLKSGVNSYEQYFGPGTRLTVT.